The subject of this entry is one T cell receptor (beta chain). Amplified TCR beta CDR3 regions came from RNA transcripts. TCR CDR3 underwent first-round RT-PCR with the HTBI primer set. TCRdb reanalysed the multiplex PCR reads using MiXCR and keeps one entry per CDR3 protein. In the table there are 300,000 to 350,000 distinct CDR3 sequences, around 23% of which are singletons. The sample belongs to a study of T cells in Graves' hyperthyroidism and ophthalmopathy. About the study: Specimen type is peripheral blood, collected at initial diagnosis prior to any treatment.

Input material: blood. The TCR sequence derives from a woman aged 45-65 years with Graves' hyperthyroidism.

In DNA form, the CDR3 reads TGTGCCAGCCACCGGCGGGGGGACACCGGGGAGCTGTTTTTT. Protein product: CASHRRGDTGELFF. The chain is built from TRBV11-2 and TRBJ2-2, with 8 nucleotides matching TRBD2. J was trimmed by 3 bases and V by 8 bases; bases with no gene match: 5. The germline V gene has CDR1 SGHAT and CDR2 FQNNGV. The CDR3 is made up of 14 amino acids. Complete variable domain (other parts from reference TRBV11-2 and TRBJ2-2): EAGVAQSPRYKIIEKRQSVAFWCNPISGHATLYWYQQILGQGPKLLIQFQNNGVVDDSQLPKDRFSAERLKGVDSTLKIQPAKLEDSAVYLCASHRRGDTGELFFGEGSRLTVL.